Listed below are T cell receptor beta chains from one sample, sequenced in a study of response to subunit inactivated influenza vaccine. MiXCR, run by TCRdb on the RT-PCR reads, gives a single entry per CDR3 protein. Of approximately 250,000 distinct CDR3 sequences in the sample, 12% were seen once. The sample in question was non-naive T cells sorted from PBMCs, obtained about 14 days before vaccination. The receptors come from a middle-aged man who received an inactivated influenza vaccine. The conserved cysteine and the conserved F or W are not part of the CDR3 here.

cdr3_aa j_call v_call
ASSVDRSGEQY TRBJ2-7 TRBV9
ASSSGTAYEQY TRBJ2-7 TRBV5-1
ASRGTVYEQY TRBJ2-7 TRBV7-2
ASSVGLAGADGELF TRBJ2-2 TRBV9
SAPRSGPGEAF TRBJ1-1 TRBV20-1
ASSEPVGITNEKLF TRBJ1-4 TRBV6-1
ASRRQDANYGYT TRBJ1-2 TRBV2
ASSYSRQLGGYT TRBJ1-2 TRBV6-5
ASSRYQETQY TRBJ2-5 TRBV14
SARGTSGSPDTQY TRBJ2-3 TRBV20-1
AISESGQANTEAF TRBJ1-1 TRBV10-3
ASRLMTGSTGTQY TRBJ2-5 TRBV6-2/TRBV6-3
SAMAGRNTEAF TRBJ1-1 TRBV20-1
ASSRGTAGSGNTIY TRBJ1-3 TRBV4-3
SAISLAGQETQY TRBJ2-5 TRBV20-1
SARRTEQETQY TRBJ2-5 TRBV20-1
ASSLDSSSWDEQY TRBJ2-7 TRBV27
ASSQGEQEGGYTQY TRBJ2-3 TRBV4-3
SASRGPAGNEQF TRBJ2-1 TRBV20-1
ASSLLAGIYEQF TRBJ2-1 TRBV7-2
SVESGVRETQY TRBJ2-5 TRBV29-1
ATSRDFDVGQPQH TRBJ1-5 TRBV15
SVAGRTKTDTQY TRBJ2-3 TRBV29-1
ASTKGAGGSETQY TRBJ2-5 TRBV28
ASRPAGATDTQY TRBJ2-3 TRBV6-2/TRBV6-3
ATRETGRTGELF TRBJ2-2 TRBV12-3/TRBV12-4
ASSQFRDRAYEQY TRBJ2-7 TRBV4-1
ASSLGTGARTDTQY TRBJ2-3 TRBV5-1
ASSLAPGIQETQY TRBJ2-5 TRBV7-2
SVRAGANVLT TRBJ2-6 TRBV29-1
ASSLVGGGAGELF TRBJ2-2 TRBV28
ASSSGGWETQY TRBJ2-5 TRBV11-2
ASSWGIGELF TRBJ2-2 TRBV6-2/TRBV6-3
ASSLGGSSYNEQF TRBJ2-1 TRBV13
ASSQLRNEQF TRBJ2-1 TRBV3-1
ASSYRLAGAGNEQF TRBJ2-1 TRBV6-2/TRBV6-3
TRSLAGTSGHEVYEQY TRBJ2-7 TRBV12-3/TRBV12-4
ASSYGLAGALAEF TRBJ2-1 TRBV6-5
ATSRQGGSSYNEQF TRBJ2-1 TRBV15
ASSQQGYQAQTQY TRBJ2-5 TRBV3-1
SAVLAGANYEQY TRBJ2-7 TRBV20-1
ASSQGILAAEETQY TRBJ2-5 TRBV3-1
ASSSYPGQSYEQY TRBJ2-7 TRBV6-2/TRBV6-3
ASSLGQGFSYEQY TRBJ2-7 TRBV5-1
ASSLMGGSTNEKLF TRBJ1-4 TRBV11-2
ASSLVTGIVNEQF TRBJ2-1 TRBV5-5
SAPRSGRLRFSTDTQY TRBJ2-3 TRBV20-1
ASSNGLAGVNEQF TRBJ2-1 TRBV5-4
ASSSFLLNEQF TRBJ2-1 TRBV4-1